The 7 T cell receptor beta chains below were found in one sample sequenced in a study of T cells in localized non-small cell lung cancer. This table comes from immunoSEQ multiplex PCR, and its TCRdb copy is limited to in-frame clones, with some not included. The table records about 53,000 clones, around 80% of them present only once. The sample in question was peripheral blood mononuclear cells, obtained before any cancer treatment. These receptors were obtained from a man between 40 and 75 years old with stage III lung adenocarcinoma.

This chain joins TRBV4-2 and TRBJ2-1, with TRBD2 matching 8 bases. This CDR3 region has 17 residues. Germline CDR1 is LGHNA and CDR2 is YNFKEQ. The V gene end was trimmed by 0 bases and the J gene end by 4 bases; junction bases not matched to a gene: 8. CDR3 region: CASSQDYSGRAYNEQFF. Here the CDR3 DNA reads TGTGCCAGCAGCCAAGATTACAGCGGGAGAGCTTACAATGAGCAGTTCTTC.

This chain joins TRBV7-7 and TRBJ2-7; TRBD1 matches 9 bases. This CDR3 region has 15 residues. V shed 5 bases, J shed 6 bases, and the junction held 11 bases outside the gene matches. The germline gives CDR1 SSHAT, CDR2 FNYEAQ (reference sequence). The DNA of the CDR3 is TGTGCCAGCAGCCCTGGGACAGGGTTGTCCGGCGAGCAGTACTTC. This encodes CASSPGTGLSGEQYF.

The chain links TRBV10-2 to TRBJ2-7, with no clear D. The germline V gene has CDR1 WSHSY and CDR2 SAAADI. The CDR3 has 15 residues. Trimming shortened V by 6 bases and J by 2 bases, and 17 bases separated the two germline ends. The DNA of the CDR3 is TGCGCCAGCAGAGACACCGGTCGACCCCCCTACGAGCAGTACTTC. Amino acids: CASRDTGRPPYEQYF.

The table lists this clone with a few counts. This sequence joins TRBV18 and TRBJ1-6; TRBD1 matches at 8 bases. The germline CDR1 and CDR2 sequences are KGHSH and LQKENI. The CDR3 spans 13 residues. The trim removed 6 bases at V and 9 bases at J, leaving 4 bases unmatched. In nucleotides, the CDR3 is TGTGCCAGCTCTCCTGGACAGGGTTCACCCCTCCACTTT. This gives the protein CASSPGQGSPLHF.

The chain couples TRBV7-6 to TRBJ2-7; 8 nucleotides align to TRBD1. This CDR3 spans 14 amino acids. Losses at the gene ends were 5 bases for V and 4 bases for J; bases not matched to a gene: 7. CDR1 and CDR2 from the germline V gene are SGHVS and FNYEAQ. CDR3 sequence: CASSPRDRSYEQYF. DNA of the CDR3: TGTGCCAGCAGCCCCCGGGACAGGTCGTACGAGCAGTACTTC. The whole variable domain, filled in from reference TRBV7-6 and TRBJ2-7, reads GAGVSQSPRYKVTKRGQDVALRCDPISGHVSLYWYRQALGQGPEFLTYFNYEAQQDKSGLPNDRFSAERPEGSISTLTIQRTEQRDSAMYRCASSPRDRSYEQYFGPGTRLTVT.

The chain carries TRBV29-1 and TRBJ2-2; a possible D gene is TRBD2 (6 bases). CDR1 SQVTM and CDR2 ANQGSEA come from the germline V gene. Trimming shortened V by 7 bases and J by 7 bases, and 7 bases separated the two germline ends. This CDR3 region has 10 residues. In nucleotides, the CDR3 is TGCAGCGCCGGGGGCGGGGAGCTGTTTTTT. Its translation is CSAGGGELFF.

This chain joins TRBV5-1 and TRBJ1-3; D possibly corresponds to TRBD1 (6 bases). The V and J ends lost 4 bases and 2 bases respectively, with 10 bases between them. The CDR3 has 14 amino acids. CDR1 and CDR2 from the germline V gene are SGHRS and YFSETQ. This CDR3 is CASSPQGPGNTIYF. The DNA of the CDR3 is TGCGCCAGCAGCCCTCAGGGGCCTGGAAACACCATATATTTT. The full variable domain, completed using reference TRBV5-1 and TRBJ1-3, is KAGVTQTPRYLIKTRGQQVTLSCSPISGHRSVSWYQQTPGQGLQFLFEYFSETQRNKGNFPGRFSGRQFSNSRSEMNVSTLELGDSALYLCASSPQGPGNTIYFGEGSWLTVV.